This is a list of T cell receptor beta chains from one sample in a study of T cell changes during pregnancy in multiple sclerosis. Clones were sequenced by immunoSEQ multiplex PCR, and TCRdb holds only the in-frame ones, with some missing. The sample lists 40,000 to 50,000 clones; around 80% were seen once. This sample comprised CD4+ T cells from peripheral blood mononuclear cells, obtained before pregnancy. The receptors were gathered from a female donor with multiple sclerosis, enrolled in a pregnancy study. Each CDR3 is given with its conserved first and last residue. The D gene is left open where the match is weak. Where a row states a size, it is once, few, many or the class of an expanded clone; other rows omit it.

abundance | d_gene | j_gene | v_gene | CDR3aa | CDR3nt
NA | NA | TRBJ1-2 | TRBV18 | CASSPQTDDGYTF | TGTGCCAGCTCACCACAGACAGACGATGGCTACACCTTC
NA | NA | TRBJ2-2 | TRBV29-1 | CSVETDTGELFF | TGCAGCGTTGAAACGGACACCGGGGAGCTGTTTTTT
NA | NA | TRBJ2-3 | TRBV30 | CAWSVAELARDKQYF | TGTGCCTGGAGTGTGGCGGAATTAGCTCGAGATAAGCAGTATTTT
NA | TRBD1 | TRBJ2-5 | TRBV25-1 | CASSEVWGQGQRETQYF | TGTGCCAGCAGTGAAGTGTGGGGGCAGGGACAGAGGGAGACCCAGTACTTC
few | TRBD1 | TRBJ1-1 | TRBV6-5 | CASRGQGAGDTEAFF | TGTGCCAGCAGGGGACAGGGGGCTGGGGACACTGAAGCTTTCTTT
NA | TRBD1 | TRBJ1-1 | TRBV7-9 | CASSRHQGAAEAFF | TGTGCCAGCAGCCGGCATCAGGGGGCGGCTGAAGCTTTCTTT
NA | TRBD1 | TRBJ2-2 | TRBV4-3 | CASSQGPLGQGGTGELFF | TGCGCCAGCAGCCAAGGTCCCTTGGGACAGGGTGGCACCGGGGAGCTGTTTTTT
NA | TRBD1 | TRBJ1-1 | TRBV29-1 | CSVQSGQGNTEAFF | TGCAGCGTTCAATCGGGACAGGGGAACACTGAAGCTTTCTTT
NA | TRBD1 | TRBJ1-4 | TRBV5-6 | CASSFIGQGEKLFF | TGTGCCAGCAGCTTTATAGGACAGGGGGAAAAACTGTTTTTT
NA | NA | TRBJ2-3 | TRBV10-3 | CAIRQESTDTQYF | TGTGCCATACGACAGGAAAGCACAGATACGCAGTATTTT
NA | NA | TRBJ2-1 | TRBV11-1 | CASSPRASSYNEQFF | TGTGCCAGCAGCCCCAGGGCGAGCTCCTACAATGAGCAGTTCTTC
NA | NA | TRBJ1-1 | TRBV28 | CASRPRGEAFF | TGTGCCAGCAGGCCTAGGGGAGAAGCTTTCTTT
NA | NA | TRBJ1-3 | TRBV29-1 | CSVEIQGGNTIYF | TGCAGCGTTGAAATTCAGGGCGGAAACACCATATATTTT
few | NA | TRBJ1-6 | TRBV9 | CASSVDPGGSYNSPLHF | TGTGCCAGCAGCGTAGACCCGGGGGGTTCCTATAATTCACCCCTCCACTTT
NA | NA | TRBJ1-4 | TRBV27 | CASGRGGGEKLFF | TGTGCCAGCGGCCGGGGAGGCGGTGAAAAACTGTTTTTT
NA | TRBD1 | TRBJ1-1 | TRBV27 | CASRGTGTEAFF | TGTGCCAGCAGGGGGACAGGCACTGAAGCTTTCTTT
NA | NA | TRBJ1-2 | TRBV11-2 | CASSLVRGYGYTF | TGTGCCAGCAGCCTCGTTAGGGGCTATGGCTACACCTTC
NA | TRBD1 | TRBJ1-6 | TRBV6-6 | CASSSGDRVETPLHF | TGTGCCAGCAGTTCCGGGGACAGGGTGGAGACACCCCTCCACTTT
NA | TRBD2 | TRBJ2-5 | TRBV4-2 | CASSRPSVAGFQETQYF | TGTGCCAGCAGCCGCCCGTCTGTAGCGGGATTTCAAGAGACCCAGTACTTC
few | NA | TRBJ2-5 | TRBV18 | CASSPPPGETQYF | TGTGCCAGCTCACCACCTCCGGGGGAGACCCAGTACTTC
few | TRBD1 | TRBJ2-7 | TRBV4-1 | CASSQERDRGYEQYF | TGCGCCAGCAGCCAAGAAAGGGACAGGGGTTACGAGCAGTACTTC
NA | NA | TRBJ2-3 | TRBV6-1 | CASSEDRLTDTQYF | TGTGCCAGCAGTGAGGACAGACTCACAGATACGCAGTATTTT
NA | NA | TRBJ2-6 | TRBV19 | CASSYGGSSGANVLTF | TGTGCCAGTAGCTATGGAGGGTCCTCTGGGGCCAACGTCCTGACTTTC
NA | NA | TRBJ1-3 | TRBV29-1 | CSARTATHSGNTIYF | TGCAGCGCTCGGACAGCAACACACTCTGGAAACACCATATATTTT
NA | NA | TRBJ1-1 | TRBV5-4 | CASSLAVNTEAFF | TGTGCCAGCAGCTTGGCTGTGAACACTGAAGCTTTCTTT
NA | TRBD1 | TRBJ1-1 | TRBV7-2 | CASSNQLRGLKLAEAFF | TGTGCCAGCAGCAACCAACTCAGGGGGCTAAAGCTTGCTGAAGCTTTCTTT
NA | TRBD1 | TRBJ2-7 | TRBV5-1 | CASSLGGTAAYEQYF | TGCGCCAGCAGCTTGGGGGGGACAGCAGCTTACGAGCAGTACTTC
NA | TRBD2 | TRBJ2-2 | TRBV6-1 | CATSTSGSSGELFF | TGTGCCACCTCGACTAGCGGGAGTTCCGGGGAGCTGTTTTTT
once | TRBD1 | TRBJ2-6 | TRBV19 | CASSIGTGNSGANVLTF | TGTGCCAGTAGTATCGGGACAGGGAACTCTGGGGCCAACGTCCTGACTTTC
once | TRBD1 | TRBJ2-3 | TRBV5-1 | CASSLVPGTGPDTQYF | TGCGCCAGCAGCTTAGTACCCGGGACAGGGCCAGATACGCAGTATTTT
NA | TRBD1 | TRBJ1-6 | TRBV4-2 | CASSQDRQGDSPLHF | TGTGCCAGCAGCCAAGATAGACAGGGTGATTCACCCCTCCACTTT
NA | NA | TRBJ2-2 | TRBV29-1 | CSVGQRAGELFF | TGCAGCGTGGGACAGCGGGCCGGGGAGCTGTTTTTT
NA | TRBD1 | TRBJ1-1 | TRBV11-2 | CASSFQGAANTEAFF | TGTGCCAGCAGCTTTCAGGGGGCAGCGAACACTGAAGCTTTCTTT
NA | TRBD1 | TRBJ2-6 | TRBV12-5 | CASGLEYRGFVSGANVLTF | TGTGCTAGTGGTTTGGAATACAGGGGCTTTGTCTCTGGGGCCAACGTCCTGACTTTC
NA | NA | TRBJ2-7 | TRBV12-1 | CASSSRTWQQYF | TGTGCCAGCAGCTCTCGAACGTGGCAGCAGTACTTC
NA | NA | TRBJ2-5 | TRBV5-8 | CASSWEGVAEETQYF | TGTGCCAGCAGTTGGGAGGGGGTAGCTGAGGAGACCCAGTACTTC
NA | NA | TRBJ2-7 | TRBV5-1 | CASSLIDSGEQYF | TGCGCCAGCAGCTTGATCGACTCAGGGGAGCAGTACTTC
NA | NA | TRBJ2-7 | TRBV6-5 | CASSPRDEQYF | TGTGCCAGCAGTCCTCGGGACGAGCAGTACTTC
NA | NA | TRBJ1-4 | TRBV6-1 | CASSLTGLPNEKLFF | TGTGCCAGCAGCCTAACAGGGTTACCTAATGAAAAACTGTTTTTT
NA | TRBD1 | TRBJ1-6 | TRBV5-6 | CASSFGQAGSYNSPLHF | TGTGCCAGCAGCTTCGGACAGGCCGGCTCCTATAATTCACCCCTCCACTTT
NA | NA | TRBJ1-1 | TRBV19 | CASSTRRDLNTEAFF | TGTGCCAGTAGTACTCGCCGGGACTTGAACACTGAAGCTTTCTTT
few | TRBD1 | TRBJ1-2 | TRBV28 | CASSAHGTGYDGYTF | TGTGCCAGCAGCGCACACGGGACAGGGTATGATGGCTACACCTTC
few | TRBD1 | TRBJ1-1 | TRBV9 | CASSVGGTGLLNTEAFF | TGTGCCAGCAGCGTAGGAGGGACAGGGCTCCTTAACACTGAAGCTTTCTTT
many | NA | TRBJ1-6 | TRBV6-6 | CASSSTENSPLHF | TGTGCCAGCAGTTCGACAGAGAATTCACCCCTCCACTTT
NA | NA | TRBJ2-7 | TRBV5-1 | CASSLVTGTYQTTYEQYF | TGCGCCAGCAGCTTGGTAACAGGGACCTATCAAACTACCTACGAGCAGTACTTC
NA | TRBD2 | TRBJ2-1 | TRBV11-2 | CASSPSGLAGGNEQFF | TGTGCCAGCAGCCCCAGCGGGCTAGCGGGGGGCAATGAGCAGTTCTTC
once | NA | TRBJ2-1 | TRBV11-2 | CASSPRSYNEQFF | TGTGCCAGCAGCCCGAGAAGCTACAATGAGCAGTTCTTC
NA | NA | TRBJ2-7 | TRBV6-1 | CASGESSYEQYF | TGTGCCAGCGGGGAGAGCTCTTACGAGCAGTACTTC
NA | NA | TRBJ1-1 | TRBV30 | CAWAPLENTEAFF | TGTGCCTGGGCCCCCTTAGAGAACACTGAAGCTTTCTTT
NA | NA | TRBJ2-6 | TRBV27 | CASALSWGPGANVLTF | TGTGCCAGCGCCCTTAGTTGGGGCCCTGGGGCCAACGTCCTGACTTTC
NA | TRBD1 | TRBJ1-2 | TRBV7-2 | CASSYRQGNYGYTF | TGTGCCAGCAGCTACCGACAGGGTAACTATGGCTACACCTTC
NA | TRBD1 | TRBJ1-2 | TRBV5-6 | CASSLRTGEVGYTF | TGTGCCAGCAGCCTCCGGACAGGGGAGGTTGGCTACACCTTC
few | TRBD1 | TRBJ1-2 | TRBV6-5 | CASSYRTGDYGYTF | TGTGCCAGCAGTTACCGAACAGGGGATTATGGCTACACCTTC
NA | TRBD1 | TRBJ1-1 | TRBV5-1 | CASSSGQRVGEAFF | TGCGCCAGCAGCTCGGGACAGCGTGTGGGGGAAGCTTTCTTT
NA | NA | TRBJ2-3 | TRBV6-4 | CASSDHRASDTQYF | TGTGCCAGCAGTGATCACAGGGCTTCAGATACGCAGTATTTT
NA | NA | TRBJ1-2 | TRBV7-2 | CASSYGGYGHTF | TGTGCCAGCAGCTACGGCGGGTATGGCCACACCTTC
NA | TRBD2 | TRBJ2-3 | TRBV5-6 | CASSFLAALAGATDTQYF | TGTGCCAGCAGCTTCCTTGCCGCACTAGCGGGAGCAACAGATACGCAGTATTTT
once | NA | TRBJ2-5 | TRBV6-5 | CASSKGQGQETQYF | TGTGCCAGCAGTAAAGGGCAGGGGCAAGAGACCCAGTACTTC
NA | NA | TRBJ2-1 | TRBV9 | CASSVADFYNEQFF | TGTGCCAGCAGCGTAGCCGACTTCTACAATGAGCAGTTCTTC
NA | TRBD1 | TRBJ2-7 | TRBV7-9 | CASSLFGTGPYEQYF | TGTGCCAGCAGCCTCTTCGGGACAGGCCCCTACGAGCAGTACTTC